This is a list of T cell receptor beta chains from one sample in a study of T-cell reconstitution after alpha-beta-depleted transplantation in children. From the PCR reads, TCRdb called clonotypes with MiXCR, one entry per CDR3 protein. The sample lists approximately 300,000 distinct CDR3 sequences; 11% were seen once. The source was peripheral blood, collected 180 days after TCRalphabeta/CD19-depleted stem cell transplant. The receptors here all came from a male patient between 2 and 15 years old who had a stem cell transplant for chronic granulomatous disease, so the T cells may come from the graft donor. Each CDR3 is given without its conserved first and last residue. Only part of the rows carry a size: once, few, many, or a class if the clone is expanded.

>TRBV2|many|TRBJ2-5
ASSHQRGLAGETQY
>TRBV5-1|many|TRBJ2-1
ASSLRTSGSSYNEQF
>TRBV5-1|many|TRBJ2-2
ASAPGGTGELF
>TRBV28|-|TRBJ2-7
ASMQGLAHISYEQY
>TRBV18|-|TRBJ2-5
ASSPGLMETQY
>TRBV20-1|many|TRBJ1-5
SARDRGTNQPQH
>TRBV27|many|TRBJ2-5
ATQGLGTKETQY
>TRBV5-1|few|TRBJ2-6
ASSLGLVVSGANVLT
>TRBV3-1|few|TRBJ2-2
ASSHKSAHWTETGELF
>TRBV6-5|many|TRBJ1-6
ASSYGLGGRSPLH
>TRBV13|many|TRBJ1-1
ASSFRGNTEAF
>TRBV7-2|many|TRBJ2-7
ASSARYEQY
>TRBV20-1|many|TRBJ2-5
SARTNQETQY
>TRBV19|many|TRBJ1-1
ASSIRVGVNTEAF
>TRBV7-2|many|TRBJ2-1
ASSAQPGFNEQF
>TRBV12-3/TRBV12-4|many|TRBJ2-1
ASSPSISSSYNEQF
>TRBV5-1|many|TRBJ2-2
ASSLGGARTGELF
>TRBV20-1|many|TRBJ2-1
SANGLAVGNEQF
>TRBV4-3|many|TRBJ2-1
ASSPRGASGGHNEQF
>TRBV5-1|many|TRBJ2-5
ASSFYGTEQPETQY
>TRBV6-2/TRBV6-3|many|TRBJ2-2
ASRDRNLNTGELF
>TRBV20-1|many|TRBJ2-2
SASRAGTVNTGELF
>TRBV5-6|many|TRBJ2-3
ASSPGLRQADTQY
>TRBV28|many|TRBJ2-2
ASGPRGAQNTGELF
>TRBV6-5|few|TRBJ2-6
ASSYLVSGANVLT
>TRBV20-1|few|TRBJ1-2
SASTGLNYGYT
>TRBV5-1|-|TRBJ2-3
ASSLVGSSADTQY
>TRBV18|few|TRBJ2-3
ASSPFTSLADTQY
>TRBV3-1|few|TRBJ2-3
ASSQDLGGGRGTDTQY
>TRBV29-1|many|TRBJ1-4
SVGTGYGTNEKLF
>TRBV29-1|many|TRBJ2-3
SVDRLATDTQY
>TRBV24-1|many|TRBJ2-2
ATSDTGNTGELF
>TRBV5-1|many|TRBJ2-5
ASSLRTGGVETQY